Listed below are T cell receptor beta chains from one sample, sequenced in a study of blood T cell repertoires in COVID-19. The data were produced by immunoSEQ multiplex PCR, yet TCRdb's version contains in-frame clones alone and is incomplete. In the table there are approximately 150,000 clones, around 90% of which are singletons. Source material: peripheral blood. Receptors were obtained from a woman aged 50 to 60 with acute or convalescent COVID-19. Each CDR3 is given with its conserved first and last residue. The D gene is left open where the match is weak. Clone size is stated in some rows and not others, as once, few, many or a class when expanded.

CDR3	V	D	size
CASSPLLAGETQYF	TRBV5-1	TRBD2	.
CASSYGTAYNEQFF	TRBV6-5	TRBD1	once
CASKPAPASNEKLFF	TRBV19	.	.
CASSPGRVAGGQNEQFF	TRBV7-2	TRBD2	.
CASSYSYPVSNEKLFF	TRBV6-5	.	.
CASSYDGAGQGVYF	TRBV6-5	TRBD1	.
CASSPSRLTSGGLNTGELFF	TRBV27	TRBD2	.
CASSPNYETQYF	TRBV7-9	.	.
CASSLSQTGELFF	TRBV11-2	.	.
CASSSSSGNTIYF	TRBV7-9	.	once
CASSLVRDRETQYF	TRBV7-6	TRBD1	many
CASSLETGGQPQHF	TRBV5-1	TRBD1	.
CASSPQFSPGQFF	TRBV3-1/TRBV3-2	.	.
CASSQPTGETQYF	TRBV5-1	.	.
CASSFGTGSLGTEAFF	TRBV27	TRBD1	.
CASRETGARYGYTF	TRBV4-2	TRBD1	.
CASRQPGEGQYF	TRBV7-3	.	.
CASKTAGNSPLHF	TRBV9	.	.
CASSPSSRGDEKLFF	TRBV18	.	.
CASSLDHPDISGNTIYF	TRBV27	.	.
CASSLRGQGAYGYTF	TRBV27	TRBD1	.
CASSFSSLGTSLYNEQFF	TRBV5-1	TRBD2	.
CASRGQMNTEAFF	TRBV7-6	.	once
CASSIARDRGGELFF	TRBV19	TRBD1	once
CASSSWGQGNQPQHF	TRBV7-9	TRBD1	.
CASSFPSGGGPTDTQYF	TRBV7-2	TRBD2	.
CASSWDRAEQFF	TRBV5-1	TRBD1	.
CASSSRLAGGHTQYF	TRBV27	TRBD2	.
CASSLWQGNTEAFF	TRBV5-1	.	.
CASSYAPLAGSNEQFF	TRBV6-5	TRBD2	.
CASSLGDSSNQPQHF	TRBV5-1	.	once
CASSLSTYNEQFF	TRBV11-2	.	once
CATKTEHRELFF	TRBV27	.	.
CASSGTSGHYEQYF	TRBV9	TRBD2	.
CASSSTTSGGLNEQFF	TRBV13	TRBD2	.
CSVVELAGETQYF	TRBV29-1	TRBD2	.
CASRPNRGQNSPLHF	TRBV6-5	TRBD1	.
CASSQDGGGAYTDTQYF	TRBV4-2	.	.
CASSGGTGAWDSPLHF	TRBV5-1	TRBD1	.
CASSLVGTGGTEAFF	TRBV7-2	TRBD1	.
CASSPGRGQEPQHF	TRBV5-1	.	.
CASSQWGGLAETQYF	TRBV4-1	TRBD2	.
CASSSRGGWDTEAFF	TRBV19	.	.
CASSLILQGAHEQFF	TRBV11-2	TRBD1	.
CASSPQESEAFF	TRBV18	.	.
CASSPISSYNEQFF	TRBV18	.	.
CASSSPMDREVNYGYTF	TRBV5-1	TRBD1	.
CASMSLNTEAFF	TRBV7-9	.	few
CASSEPGLTEAFF	TRBV6-1	.	.
CASSLGLAGTEQYF	TRBV7-9	TRBD2	.
CASSLAPRGLYSNQPQHF	TRBV5-1	.	.
CASPDGKGGYTF	TRBV12-3/TRBV12-4	.	.
CASSLAALAGAYEQYF	TRBV5-1	TRBD2	.
CASSEQASSYNEQFF	TRBV6-1	.	.
CASSSQGSEKLFF	TRBV5-4	TRBD1	.